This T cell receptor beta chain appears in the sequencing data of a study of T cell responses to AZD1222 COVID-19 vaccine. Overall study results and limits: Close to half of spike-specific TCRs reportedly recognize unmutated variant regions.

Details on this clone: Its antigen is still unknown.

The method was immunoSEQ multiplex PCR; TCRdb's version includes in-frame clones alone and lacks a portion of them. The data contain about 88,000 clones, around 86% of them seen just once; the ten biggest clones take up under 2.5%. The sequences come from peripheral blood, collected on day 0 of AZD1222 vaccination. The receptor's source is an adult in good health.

The CDR3 DNA is TGTGCCAGCAGCCCCTTCTTCGGGAGCACATCCTCGGGAACTGAAGCTTTCTTT. Translating gives CASSPFFGSTSSGTEAFF. The V gene is TRBV14, the J gene TRBJ1-1, with D uncertain. The germline gives CDR1 SGHDN, CDR2 FVKESK. The CDR3 has 18 amino acids. V was pared by 4 bases and J by 5 bases, with 26 bases between. The variable domain in full, with the rest retrieved from reference TRBV14 and TRBJ1-1, is EAGVTQFPSHSVIEKGQTVTLRCDPISGHDNLYWYRRVMGKEIKFLLHFVKESKQDESGMPNNRFLAERTGGTYSTLKVQPAELEDSGVYFCASSPFFGSTSSGTEAFFGQGTRLTVV.